Shown below are 8 T cell receptor beta chains from a single sample sequenced in a study of T-cell memory formation after mild COVID-19. TCRdb passed the 5' RACE reads through MiXCR, listing each CDR3 protein once. The repertoire holds approximately 400,000 distinct CDR3 sequences, with 24% as singletons. What was sequenced was PBMCs or a T cell subset sorted from them (not recorded which). Receptor source: an adult woman who had mild COVID-19 (a few samples of this study predate the infection). Cell type and time point are not known.

The chain employs TRBV7-6 and TRBJ2-1, with TRBD2 identical over 8 bases. The CDR3 sequence is 16 residues long. V lost 4 bases and J lost 4; bases outside the gene matches: 9. CDR1 SGHVS and CDR2 FNYEAQ come from the germline V gene. The CDR3 DNA reads as TGTGCCAGCAGCTCCAGACGAGCGGGGGCATACAATGAGCAGTTCTTC. This sequence encodes CASSSRRAGAYNEQFF.

The rearrangement joins TRBV6-5 to TRBJ2-7; possibly TRBD2 for D (5 bases). Looked up from germline, CDR1 is MNHEY and CDR2 is SVGAGI. The CDR3 spans 14 residues. Deletions cut 6 bases from V and 3 bases from J, with 15 bases between. The CDR3 DNA reads as TGTGCCAGCAGACGAGGGCTAGGGAACTACGAGCAGTACTTC. It is translated as CASRRGLGNYEQYF.

This rearrangement joins TRBV4-1 to TRBJ2-7; TRBD1 agrees at 9 bases. Germline V lookup: CDR1 MGHRA, CDR2 YSYEKL. J lost 6 bases, V lost 3 bases, and 12 bases had no gene match. CDR3 length: 16 residues. The CDR3 reads CASSQGVGQGHPEQYF. DNA for the CDR3: TGCGCCAGCAGCCAGGGGGTGGGACAGGGTCATCCCGAGCAGTACTTC.

This clonotype was recorded a few times. J is TRBJ2-3 and V is TRBV24-1; D not certain. V lost 3 bases and J 6 bases, leaving 9 bases between the germline ends. This CDR3 has 13 residues. The germline V gene encodes CDR1 KGHDR and CDR2 SFDVKD. CDR3 in amino acids: CATSDLASDTQYF. The CDR3 DNA sequence: TGTGCCACCAGTGATCTCGCCTCGGATACGCAGTATTTT.

V gene TRBV6-4 combines with J gene TRBJ2-3, with D possibly matching TRBD2 (5 bases). The germline V gene encodes CDR1 MRHNA and CDR2 SNTAGT. The CDR3 extends over 15 amino acids. The germline V and J ends were trimmed by 6 bases and 2 bases, with 15 bases remaining between them. The DNA of the CDR3 is TGTGCCAGCAGCCCCCCCGACGGACTCACAGATACGCAGTATTTT. Its translation: CASSPPDGLTDTQYF.

This chain uses TRBV27 with TRBJ1-6; D not resolved. This CDR3 has 16 amino acids. Germline CDR1 reads MNHEY; CDR2 reads SMNVEV (reference sequence). Deletions cut 4 bases from V and 8 bases from J, with 18 bases between. The CDR3 loop reads CASSSTLGPGDSPLHF. As DNA, the CDR3 is TGTGCCAGCAGTTCAACCCTCGGACCCGGGGATTCACCCCTCCACTTT.

This clonotype was recorded a few times. The chain is built from TRBV7-9 and TRBJ2-5; 8 nucleotides agree with TRBD1. The CDR3 is 13 residues long. After removal of 5 bases from V and 3 bases from J, the junction contained 2 bases not matched to a gene. Germline lookup yields CDR1 SEHNR and CDR2 FQNEAQ (reference sequence). The CDR3: CASSLDREETQYF. The CDR3 DNA reads as TGTGCCAGCAGCCTGGACAGGGAAGAGACCCAGTACTTC.

This chain uses TRBV10-3 with TRBJ1-1; D possibly corresponds to TRBD1 (5 bases). This CDR3 has 13 residues. Germline lookup yields CDR1 ENHRY and CDR2 SYGVKD. Trimming pared 8 bases from V and 5 bases from J, leaving 15 bases between. The CDR3 DNA is TGTGCCATCTCAGGGCCTGGACGGACTGAAGCTTTCTTT. Translating it yields CAISGPGRTEAFF.